These 14 T cell receptor beta chains came from one sample sequenced in a study of Ad26.COV2.S vaccination and SARS-CoV-2 variants. Profiling relied on immunoSEQ multiplex PCR, and the TCRdb table lists in-frame clones only, not all of them. In the table there are 500,000 or so clones, around 85% of which are singletons. Indicated treatment: about 20 received Ad26.COV2.S at low or high dose, single or two shots; roughly five received placebo; per-sample allocation not given. Samples were taken on day 63 after the first vaccine or placebo injection. The sequencing used peripheral blood, collected in a trial of Ad26.COV2.S vaccine versus placebo. These receptor sequences come from a person between 18 and 60 years old who received the Ad26.COV2.S COVID-19 vaccine or a placebo.

This chain links TRBV7-6 with TRBJ1-1; TRBD1 is a possible D gene (6 bases). CDR1 is SGHVS, CDR2 FNYEAQ, per germline. Trimming left V 1 base short and J 8 bases short, with 14 bases between. The CDR3 is 14 amino acids. The CDR3 sequence: CASSLGPHGQEAFF. The DNA of the CDR3 is TGTGCCAGCAGCTTAGGCCCCCACGGACAGGAAGCTTTCTTT.

The chain joins TRBV19 to TRBJ1-2; D is unresolved. This CDR3 is 12 amino acids long. Germline assignment: CDR1 LNHDA and CDR2 SQIVND (reference sequence). Trimming left V 4 bases short and J 5 bases short, with 8 bases between. The CDR3: CASSSVQYGYTF. The CDR3 DNA reads TGTGCCAGTAGTAGTGTGCAATATGGCTACACCTTC.

J is TRBJ2-1 and V is TRBV9; the match to TRBD2 covers 8 bases. With V trimmed by 4 bases and J by 6 bases, 9 bases remained unmatched. CDR3 length: 15 amino acids. Germline V gene lookup returns CDR1 SGDLS and CDR2 YYNGEE. DNA for the CDR3: TGTGCCAGCAGCCCCAACCAGCGGGGGTTCAATGAGCAGTTCTTC. It codes for CASSPNQRGFNEQFF. The complete variable domain, with remaining parts taken from reference TRBV9 and TRBJ2-1, reads DSGVTQTPKHLITATGQRVTLRCSPRSGDLSVYWYQQSLDQGLQFLIQYYNGEERAKGNILERFSAQQFPDLHSELNLSSLELGDSALYFCASSPNQRGFNEQFFGPGTRLTVL.

The chain has TRBV25-1 and TRBJ1-6; tentatively, D is TRBD1 (6 bases). The CDR3 loop spans 16 amino acids. Germline lookup yields CDR1 MGHDK and CDR2 SYGVNS. V dropped 4 bases and J dropped 10 bases, with 20 bases sitting between them. CDR3 residues: CASSGYGQLGGSPLHF. In DNA form, the CDR3 reads TGTGCCAGCAGTGGGTACGGACAGTTGGGGGGCTCACCCCTCCACTTT.

The chain uses TRBV6-5 and TRBJ1-3; D is undetermined. The V end lost 6 bases, the J end lost 6 bases, and 12 bases lay between the germline ends. The CDR3 totals 13 residues. Germline CDR1 and CDR2: MNHEY and SVGAGI. CDR3 loop: CASSAPPLNTIYF. Written as DNA, the CDR3 is TGTGCCAGCAGCGCCCCCCCTCTAAACACCATATATTTT.

The V and J genes are TRBV7-9 and TRBJ2-5, with unresolved D. V lost 10 bases and J 3 bases, leaving 18 bases between the germline ends. The germline CDR1 and CDR2 sequences are SEHNR and FQNEAQ (reference sequence). This CDR3 has 14 residues. The CDR3: CATQPTNLKETQYF. The CDR3 DNA reads TGTGCCACACAACCGACAAATTTAAAAGAGACCCAGTACTTC. Complete variable domain (other parts from reference TRBV7-9 and TRBJ2-5): DTGVSQNPRHKITKRGQNVTFRCDPISEHNRLYWYRQTLGQGPEFLTYFQNEAQLEKSRLLSDRFSAERPKGSFSTLEIQRTEQGDSAMYLCATQPTNLKETQYFGPGTRLLVL.

The rearrangement uses TRBV15 and TRBJ1-1; D is possibly TRBD1 (5 bases). Trimming removed 0 bases at V and 5 bases at J, with 13 bases between. The CDR3 is 15 residues long. Germline values: CDR1 LNHNV, CDR2 YYDKDF (reference sequence). The CDR3 here is CATSRDRGRVTEAFF. CDR3 DNA sequence: TGTGCCACCAGCAGAGATCGTGGCAGGGTGACTGAAGCTTTCTTT. Full variable domain (rest looked up from reference TRBV15 and TRBJ1-1): DAMVIQNPRYQVTQFGKPVTLSCSQTLNHNVMYWYQQKSSQAPKLLFHYYDKDFNNEADTPDNFQSRRPNTSFCFLDIRSPGLGDTAMYLCATSRDRGRVTEAFFGQGTRLTVV.

The chain couples TRBV3-1 (or the pseudogene TRBV3-2) to TRBJ1-3, with D maybe TRBD1 (5 bases). Per germline, CDR1 LGHDT and CDR2 YNNKEL (reference sequence). V shed 4 bases and J shed 9 bases, with 13 bases lying between them. CDR3 size: 13 residues. CDR3 nucleotide sequence: TGTGCCAGCAGCCCCACGGGGGGGAGCACCATATATTTT. The encoded protein is CASSPTGGSTIYF.

The J gene is TRBJ1-1, the V gene TRBV7-2; weak D call: TRBD1 (5 bases). Germline values: CDR1 SGHTA, CDR2 FQGNSA. The V end was cut by 1 base, the J end by 5 bases, with 17 bases between. There are 16 residues in the CDR3. The CDR3 protein is CASSLDGAALRTEAFF. The CDR3 nucleotides read TGTGCCAGCAGCTTAGACGGGGCGGCCTTGCGGACTGAAGCTTTCTTT.

The chain joins TRBV5-6 to TRBJ2-3; 13 nucleotides align to TRBD2. This CDR3 is built from 17 residues. Germline V gives CDR1 SGHDT, CDR2 YYEEEE. The J segment lost 5 bases and the V segment lost 0 bases, leaving 6 bases of the junction unmatched. The CDR3 loop is CASSLVGLAGSKDTQYF. The CDR3 DNA reads TGTGCCAGCAGCTTGGTGGGACTAGCGGGATCGAAAGATACGCAGTATTTT.

The V call is TRBV7-8, the J call TRBJ2-1, with 8 bases fitting TRBD2. CDR3 length: 15 amino acids. Germline CDR1 is SGHVS and CDR2 is FQNEAQ. V trimming: 4 bases; J trimming: 7 bases; junction bases outside the gene matches: 9. The CDR3 DNA sequence: TGTGCCAGCAGCTCGTATAGCGGGATGGTGAATGAGCAGTTCTTC. As protein: CASSSYSGMVNEQFF.

As concerns this clone: The same CDR3 is also encoded by other DNA sequences in this sample. This chain uses TRBV7-2 with TRBJ1-3; D unclear. Trimming shortened V by 5 bases and J by 4 bases, and 9 bases separated the two germline ends. Per the germline V gene, CDR1 is SGHTA and CDR2 is FQGNSA. This CDR3 has 13 amino acids. CDR3 sequence: CASSPRAGNTIYF. The DNA of the CDR3 is TGTGCCAGCAGCCCTCGAGCCGGAAACACCATATATTTT.

The V and J genes are TRBV6-5 and TRBJ2-1; 7 bases are a match to TRBD1. This CDR3 region has 15 residues. V was clipped by 6 bases and J by 0 bases; unmatched bases: 5. Germline loops: CDR1 MNHEY, CDR2 SVGAGI. CDR3 coding DNA: TGTGCCAGCAGGACGACAGGGACCTCCTACAATGAGCAGTTCTTC. It specifies CASRTTGTSYNEQFF.

This CDR3 reads CASSSRLDIQETQYF. As DNA, the CDR3 is TGTGCCAGCAGCAGCCGGTTGGACATCCAAGAGACCCAGTACTTC. This chain connects TRBV11-2 to TRBJ2-5, with D possibly being TRBD1 (5 bases). The CDR3 is 15 residues long. V gave up 5 bases and J gave up 1 base, with 14 bases separating them. In germline, CDR1 is SGHAT, CDR2 FQNNGV.